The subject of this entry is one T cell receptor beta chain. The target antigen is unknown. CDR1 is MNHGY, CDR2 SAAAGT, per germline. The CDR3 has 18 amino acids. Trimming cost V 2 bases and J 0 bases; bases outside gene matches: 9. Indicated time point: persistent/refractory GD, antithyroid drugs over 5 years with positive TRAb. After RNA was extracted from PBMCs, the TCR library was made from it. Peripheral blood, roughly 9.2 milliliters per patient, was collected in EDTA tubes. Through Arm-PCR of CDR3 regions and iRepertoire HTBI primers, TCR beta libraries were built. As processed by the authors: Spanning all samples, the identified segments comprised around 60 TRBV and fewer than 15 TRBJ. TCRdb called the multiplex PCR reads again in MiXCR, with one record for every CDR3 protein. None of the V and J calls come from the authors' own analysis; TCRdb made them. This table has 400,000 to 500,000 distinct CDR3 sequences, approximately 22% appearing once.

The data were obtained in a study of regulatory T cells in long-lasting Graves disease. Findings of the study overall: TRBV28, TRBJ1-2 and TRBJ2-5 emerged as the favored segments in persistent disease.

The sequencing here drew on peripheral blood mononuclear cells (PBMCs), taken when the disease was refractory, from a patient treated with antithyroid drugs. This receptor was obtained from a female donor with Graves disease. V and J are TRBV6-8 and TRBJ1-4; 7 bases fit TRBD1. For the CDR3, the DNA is TGTGCCAGCAGTTACCGGGGACAGTTTTGTGCAACTAATGAAAAACTGTTTTTT. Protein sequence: CASSYRGQFCATNEKLFF.